This TCR beta chain derives from a study of beta chain features in type 1 diabetes. Study-wide results and limits: Naive, central memory and Treg TCRB repertoires seemed to resemble each other more closely in patients than they did in healthy donors. All four CD4+ subsets of Type 1 diabetes patients contained TCRB CDR3s that were moderately but significantly shorter. The study notes PCR might favor shorter templates equally in patients and controls.

Points on this clone: The antigen remains undetermined.

As every portion of the isolated RNA was reverse transcribed, the sequencing read expressed TCRB transcripts. The data were produced by immunoSEQ multiplex PCR, yet TCRdb's version contains in-frame clones alone and is incomplete. Seen here are 500,000 to 650,000 clones, 12% observed once, and the top ten hold 0.09% to 0.15%. Naive, central memory, regulatory and stem cell-like memory cells within the CD4+ compartment were sorted using CD45RO/CCR7/CD25/CD127/CD95/CD27. Purities over 98% were achieved in all sorted populations. The length of the CDR3 is 17 residues. Trimming shortened V by 3 bases and J by 1 base, and 19 bases separated the two germline ends. The germline V gene encodes CDR1 SGHRS and CDR2 YFSETQ.

The sample consisted of naive CD4+ T cells from blood. The sequence was obtained from a man under 40 with type 1 diabetes. The J gene is TRBJ2-5, the V gene TRBV5-1, with D perhaps TRBD1 (6 bases). CDR3 in DNA: TGCGCCAGCAGCTCGCGCCACCCCGGACAGCTCCAAGAGACCCAGTACTTC. Protein product: CASSSRHPGQLQETQYF. The full variable domain, in which reference TRBV5-1 and TRBJ2-5 provide the parts outside the CDR3, is KAGVTQTPRYLIKTRGQQVTLSCSPISGHRSVSWYQQTPGQGLQFLFEYFSETQRNKGNFPGRFSGRQFSNSRSEMNVSTLELGDSALYLCASSSRHPGQLQETQYFGPGTRLLVL.